This entry concerns a single TCR beta chain. The target antigen is unknown. Clones were sequenced by immunoSEQ multiplex PCR, and TCRdb holds only the in-frame ones, with some missing. The profile shows a few hundred thousand clones, about four fifths of them singletons. These data belong to a study of Ad26.COV2.S vaccination and SARS-CoV-2 variants. Treatment specified: some 19 received Ad26.COV2.S at low or high dose, single or two shots; five or six received placebo; per-sample allocation not given. Collection of the samples took place on day 63 after the first injection of vaccine or placebo. Points from the study as a whole: Quantification of TCR breadth and depth may have yielded underestimates of total T cell responses. After vaccination, substantial breadth of spike-specific CD8+ and CD4+ responses was reported. Vaccine and placebo recipients had similar non-spike TCR breadth.

CDR3 length: 14 residues. V shed 7 bases and J shed 5 bases, with 17 bases lying between them. Germline V lookup: CDR1 KGHSH, CDR2 LQKENI. The specimen was peripheral blood, collected in a trial of Ad26.COV2.S vaccine versus placebo. V and J are TRBV18 and TRBJ1-1; D is perhaps TRBD1 (6 bases). The receptor comes from a person between 18 and 60 years old who received the Ad26.COV2.S COVID-19 vaccine or a placebo. DNA for the CDR3: TGTGCCAGCTGCCCAAGGGGGGCAGGGACTGAAGCTTTCTTT. Its translation: CASCPRGAGTEAFF. The full variable domain, completed using reference TRBV18 and TRBJ1-1, is NAGVMQNPRHLVRRRGQEARLRCSPMKGHSHVYWYRQLPEEGLKFMVYLQKENIIDESGMPKERFSAEFPKEGPSILRIQQVVRGDSAAYFCASCPRGAGTEAFFGQGTRLTVV.